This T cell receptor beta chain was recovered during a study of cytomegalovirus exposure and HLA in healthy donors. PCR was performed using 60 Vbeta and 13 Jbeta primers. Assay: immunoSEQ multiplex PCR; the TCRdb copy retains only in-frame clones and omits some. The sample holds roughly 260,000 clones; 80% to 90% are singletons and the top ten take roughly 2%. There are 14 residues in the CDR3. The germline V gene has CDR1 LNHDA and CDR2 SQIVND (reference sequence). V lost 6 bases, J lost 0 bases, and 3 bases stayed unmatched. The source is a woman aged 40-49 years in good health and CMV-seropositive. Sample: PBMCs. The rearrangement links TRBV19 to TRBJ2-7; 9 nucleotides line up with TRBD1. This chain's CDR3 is CASSGTGPSYEQYF. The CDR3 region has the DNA TGTGCCAGTAGCGGGACAGGGCCCTCCTACGAGCAGTACTTC.